This is a list of T cell receptor beta chains from one sample in a study of cytomegalovirus exposure and HLA in healthy donors. Using immunoSEQ multiplex PCR, the repertoire was profiled, and TCRdb retains in-frame clones only, with some absent. The sample has about 240,000 clones; around 81% are singletons. Sequencing was done on a sample of PBMCs. The receptors originated from a woman aged 60-75 years in good health and CMV-seropositive. CDR3s include the opening cysteine and the closing phenylalanine or tryptophan. A D gene is named only where the DNA matches it firmly. Some rows have no size entry. The others give once, few or many, or a class for an expanded clone.

abundance: .; j_gene: TRBJ2-7; v_gene: TRBV28; d_gene: .; CDR3nt: TGTGCCAGCAGTTTAGGGGGGTACGAGCAGTACTTC; CDR3aa: CASSLGGYEQYF
abundance: .; j_gene: TRBJ2-3; v_gene: TRBV5-1; d_gene: .; CDR3nt: TGCGCCAGCAGCTTGGGCAGGTCGGATACGCAGTATTTT; CDR3aa: CASSLGRSDTQYF
abundance: .; j_gene: TRBJ2-1; v_gene: TRBV10-2; d_gene: .; CDR3nt: TGCGCCAGCAGTGAGTGGAGCTCCTACAATGAGCAGTTCTTC; CDR3aa: CASSEWSSYNEQFF
abundance: .; j_gene: TRBJ2-5; v_gene: TRBV5-6; d_gene: .; CDR3nt: TGTGCCAGCAGCTCAACCGGGACAATTGAGCAAGAGACCCAGTACTTC; CDR3aa: CASSSTGTIEQETQYF
abundance: .; j_gene: TRBJ1-2; v_gene: TRBV27; d_gene: .; CDR3nt: TGTGCCAGCAGTACCCTAACAGGATTGGCTAACTATGGCTACACCTTC; CDR3aa: CASSTLTGLANYGYTF
abundance: .; j_gene: TRBJ2-2; v_gene: TRBV27; d_gene: .; CDR3nt: TGTGCCAGCAGTTTACGGTCCGCAGGGGGGATCACCGGGGAGCTGTTTTTT; CDR3aa: CASSLRSAGGITGELFF
abundance: few; j_gene: TRBJ1-3; v_gene: TRBV27; d_gene: .; CDR3nt: TGTGCCAGCAGTTTAGACGGGAACTCTGGAAACACCATATATTTT; CDR3aa: CASSLDGNSGNTIYF
abundance: .; j_gene: TRBJ2-7; v_gene: TRBV18; d_gene: TRBD2; CDR3nt: TGTGCCAGCTCACCAGGCCAGCGGGAGGCCTACGAGCAGTACTTC; CDR3aa: CASSPGQREAYEQYF
abundance: .; j_gene: TRBJ2-2; v_gene: TRBV4-1; d_gene: .; CDR3nt: TGCGCCAGCAGCCAGCGGGACCTAACGAACACCGGGGAGCTGTTTTTT; CDR3aa: CASSQRDLTNTGELFF
abundance: once; j_gene: TRBJ1-5; v_gene: TRBV5-1; d_gene: .; CDR3nt: TGCGCCAGCAGCTTGGTGAGCGGGGCCGGTCAGCCCCAGCATTTT; CDR3aa: CASSLVSGAGQPQHF
abundance: .; j_gene: TRBJ2-5; v_gene: TRBV7-9; d_gene: TRBD1; CDR3nt: TGTGCCAGCAGCGCCGGGACAGGAGAGACCCAGTACTTC; CDR3aa: CASSAGTGETQYF
abundance: .; j_gene: TRBJ1-1; v_gene: TRBV2; d_gene: .; CDR3nt: TGTGCCGTCGTCCTCTTATTTGAAGCTTTCTTT; CDR3aa: CAVVLLFEAFF
abundance: .; j_gene: TRBJ2-1; v_gene: TRBV20-1; d_gene: .; CDR3nt: TGCAGTGCTGGACTAGACAGGACCCAGTTCTTC; CDR3aa: CSAGLDRTQFF
abundance: .; j_gene: TRBJ2-2; v_gene: TRBV7-9; d_gene: .; CDR3nt: TGTGCCAGCAGCTTAGTAGGACAGATCACCGGGGAGCTGTTTTTT; CDR3aa: CASSLVGQITGELFF
abundance: .; j_gene: TRBJ1-1; v_gene: TRBV10-1; d_gene: .; CDR3nt: TGCGCCAGCAGGGCACCGAACTACCTGCAAGAAGCTTTCTTT; CDR3aa: CASRAPNYLQEAFF
abundance: once; j_gene: TRBJ2-2; v_gene: TRBV6-1; d_gene: .; CDR3nt: TGTGCCAGCAGTGAAACTTCGCGGAGGACCGGGGAGCTGTTTTTT; CDR3aa: CASSETSRRTGELFF
abundance: .; j_gene: TRBJ2-7; v_gene: TRBV18; d_gene: .; CDR3nt: TGTGCCAGCTCACCACTAAAGGACATCAGCTACGAGCAGTACTTC; CDR3aa: CASSPLKDISYEQYF
abundance: .; j_gene: TRBJ1-5; v_gene: TRBV6-1; d_gene: .; CDR3nt: TGTGCCAGCACTACAGGGTCCCAGCCCCAGCATTTT; CDR3aa: CASTTGSQPQHF
abundance: .; j_gene: TRBJ1-1; v_gene: TRBV5-1; d_gene: .; CDR3nt: TGCGCCAGCAGCCCGACTTCGATGGGAGAAGGAACTGAAGCTTTCTTT; CDR3aa: CASSPTSMGEGTEAFF
abundance: .; j_gene: TRBJ2-5; v_gene: TRBV27; d_gene: .; CDR3nt: TGTGCCAGCAGTTTATCCAGCCGGAATTTGTTCGGCTCGGGGACCCAGTACTTC; CDR3aa: CASSLSSRNLFGSGTQYF
abundance: .; j_gene: TRBJ2-5; v_gene: TRBV6-1; d_gene: .; CDR3nt: TGTGCCAGTCGGGTAGGGGGCCAAGAGACCCAGTACTTC; CDR3aa: CASRVGGQETQYF
abundance: .; j_gene: TRBJ2-1; v_gene: TRBV18; d_gene: .; CDR3nt: TGTGCCAGCCGGGACAACGACTACAATGAGCAGTTCTTC; CDR3aa: CASRDNDYNEQFF
abundance: .; j_gene: TRBJ2-3; v_gene: TRBV7-7; d_gene: TRBD2; CDR3nt: TGTGCCAGCAGCTTGGGTACTAGCGGTTACACAGATACGCAGTATTTT; CDR3aa: CASSLGTSGYTDTQYF
abundance: .; j_gene: TRBJ2-7; v_gene: TRBV5-1; d_gene: .; CDR3nt: TGCGCCAGCAGCTTCGCCACAAGCTCCTACGAGCAGTACTTC; CDR3aa: CASSFATSSYEQYF
abundance: .; j_gene: TRBJ2-3; v_gene: TRBV2; d_gene: .; CDR3nt: TGTGCCAGCAGTGCGGGGACTGCGACTAGCACAGATACGCAGTATTTT; CDR3aa: CASSAGTATSTDTQYF
abundance: .; j_gene: TRBJ2-3; v_gene: TRBV4-1; d_gene: TRBD2; CDR3nt: TGCGCCAGCAGCCAAGGACTAGCAGGCACAGATACGCAGTATTTT; CDR3aa: CASSQGLAGTDTQYF